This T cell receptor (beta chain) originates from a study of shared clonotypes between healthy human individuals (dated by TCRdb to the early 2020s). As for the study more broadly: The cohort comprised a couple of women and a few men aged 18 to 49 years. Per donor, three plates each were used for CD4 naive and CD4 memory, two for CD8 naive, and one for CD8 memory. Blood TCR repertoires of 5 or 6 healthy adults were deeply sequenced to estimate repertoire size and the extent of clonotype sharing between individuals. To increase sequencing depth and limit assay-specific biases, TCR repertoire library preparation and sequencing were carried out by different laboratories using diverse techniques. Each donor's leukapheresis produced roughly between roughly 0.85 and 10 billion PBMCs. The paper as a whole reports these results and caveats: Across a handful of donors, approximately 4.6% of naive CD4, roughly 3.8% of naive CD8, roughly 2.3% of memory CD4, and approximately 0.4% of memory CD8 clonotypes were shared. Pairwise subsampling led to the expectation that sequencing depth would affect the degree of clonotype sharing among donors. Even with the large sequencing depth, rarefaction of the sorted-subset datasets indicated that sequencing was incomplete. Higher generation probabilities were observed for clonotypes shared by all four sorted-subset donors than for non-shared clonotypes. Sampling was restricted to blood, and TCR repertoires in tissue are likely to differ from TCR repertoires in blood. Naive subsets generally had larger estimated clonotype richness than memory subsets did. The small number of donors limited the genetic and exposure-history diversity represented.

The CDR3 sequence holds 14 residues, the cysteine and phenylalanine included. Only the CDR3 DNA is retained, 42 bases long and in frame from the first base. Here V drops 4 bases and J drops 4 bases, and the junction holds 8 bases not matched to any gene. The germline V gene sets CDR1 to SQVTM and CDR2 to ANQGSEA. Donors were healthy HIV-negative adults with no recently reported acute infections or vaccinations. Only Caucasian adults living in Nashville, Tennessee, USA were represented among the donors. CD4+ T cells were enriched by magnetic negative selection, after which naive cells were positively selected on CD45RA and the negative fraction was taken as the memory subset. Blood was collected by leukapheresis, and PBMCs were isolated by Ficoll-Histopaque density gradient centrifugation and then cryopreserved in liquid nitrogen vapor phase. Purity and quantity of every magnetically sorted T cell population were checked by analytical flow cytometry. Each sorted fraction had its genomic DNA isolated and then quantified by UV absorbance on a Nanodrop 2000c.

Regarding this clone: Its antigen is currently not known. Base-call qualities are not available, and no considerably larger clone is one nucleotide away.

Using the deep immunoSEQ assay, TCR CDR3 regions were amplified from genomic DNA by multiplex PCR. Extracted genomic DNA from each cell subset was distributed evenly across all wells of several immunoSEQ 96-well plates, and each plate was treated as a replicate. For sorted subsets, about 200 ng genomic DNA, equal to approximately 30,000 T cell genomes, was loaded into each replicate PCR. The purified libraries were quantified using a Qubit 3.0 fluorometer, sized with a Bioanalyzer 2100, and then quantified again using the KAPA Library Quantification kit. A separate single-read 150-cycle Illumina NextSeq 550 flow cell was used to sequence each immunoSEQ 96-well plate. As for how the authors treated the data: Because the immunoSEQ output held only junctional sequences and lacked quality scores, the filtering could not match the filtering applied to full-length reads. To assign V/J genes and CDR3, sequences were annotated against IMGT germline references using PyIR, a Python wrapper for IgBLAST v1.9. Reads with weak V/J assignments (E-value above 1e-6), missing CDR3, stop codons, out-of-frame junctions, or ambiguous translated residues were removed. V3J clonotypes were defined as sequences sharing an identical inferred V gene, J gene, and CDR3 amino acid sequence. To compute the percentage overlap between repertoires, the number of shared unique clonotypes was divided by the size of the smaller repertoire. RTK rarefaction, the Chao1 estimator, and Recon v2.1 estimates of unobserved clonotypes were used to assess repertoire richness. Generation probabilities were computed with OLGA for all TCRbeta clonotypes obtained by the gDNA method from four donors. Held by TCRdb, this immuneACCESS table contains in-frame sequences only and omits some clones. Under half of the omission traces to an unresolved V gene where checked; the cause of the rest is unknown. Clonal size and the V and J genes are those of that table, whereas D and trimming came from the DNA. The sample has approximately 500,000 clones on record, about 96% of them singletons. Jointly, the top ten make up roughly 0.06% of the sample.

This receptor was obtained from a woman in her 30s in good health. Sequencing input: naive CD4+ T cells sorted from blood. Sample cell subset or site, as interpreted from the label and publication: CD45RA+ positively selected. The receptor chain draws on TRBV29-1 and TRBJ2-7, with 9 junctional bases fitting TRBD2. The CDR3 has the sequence CSVGGGRARYEQYF. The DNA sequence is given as TGCAGCGTTGGTGGCGGGAGGGCCAGGTACGAGCAGTACTTC.